This T cell receptor beta chain was sequenced during a study of cytomegalovirus exposure and HLA in healthy donors. This clone was seen only a few times. Primers for the PCR totalled 60 Vbeta and 13 Jbeta. The method was immunoSEQ multiplex PCR; TCRdb's version includes in-frame clones alone and lacks a portion of them. Here the sample spans 150,000 to 180,000 clones, roughly three quarters being singletons. Deletions cut 1 base from V and 7 bases from J, with 14 bases between. The germline V gene encodes CDR1 SGDLS and CDR2 YYNGEE. The CDR3 contains 14 residues. Sequencing input: PBMCs. The chain has TRBV9 and TRBJ1-1, with D possibly matching TRBD1 (5 bases). This receptor was taken from a man aged 30-40 years in good health and CMV-seropositive. CDR3 sequence: CASSVKGNGGEAFF. CDR3 in DNA: TGTGCCAGCAGCGTAAAAGGGAACGGGGGTGAAGCTTTCTTT.